This T cell receptor (beta chain) was observed in a study of glioma-infiltrating T cells. Using RNA template, CDR3s of TCR alpha and beta were amplified with iRepertoire arm-PCR. For one-step reverse transcription and amplification, roughly 95-400 ng of tissue mRNA or PBMC total RNA was used. TCRdb processed the multiplex PCR reads anew with MiXCR; each CDR3 protein has one entry. The data contain more than 90,000 distinct CDR3 sequences, around 42% of them seen just once; the ten biggest clones take up roughly two fifths. The clonotype originates from a human donor with low-grade glioma or glioblastoma, undergoing nonglioma brain surgery, or in good health (not recorded which). The source material was glioma tissue, nonneoplastic brain tissue, or PBMCs (not recorded which).

CDR3: CASSQDGTSGSFYNEQFF. Written as DNA, the CDR3 is TGCGCCAGCAGCCAAGATGGGACTAGCGGAAGTTTCTACAATGAGCAGTTCTTC. V is TRBV4-1 and J is TRBJ2-1; 11 nucleotides align to TRBD2. The V gene end was trimmed by 0 bases and the J gene end by 3 bases; junction bases not matched to a gene: 7. The CDR3 length is 18 residues. Germline V gene sequence: CDR1 MGHRA, CDR2 YSYEKL.